This T cell receptor beta chain was documented in a study of technical replicates of blood from a handful of donors. Between the trimmed V and J ends, which lost 2 bases and 1 base, there was a span of 11 bases. This CDR3 spans 15 amino acids. Germline CDR1 SGHVS, CDR2 FQNEAQ. Sequencing used immunoSEQ multiplex PCR; TCRdb keeps in-frame clones, though not all of them. The sample holds 65,000 to 85,000 clones, roughly 98% seen once. This clonotype was sampled from a human donor in good health. Sequencing used T cells isolated from PBMCs. V gene TRBV7-8 combines with J gene TRBJ1-1; no firm D call. The CDR3 sequence is CASSLNLAGNTEAFF. The CDR3 nucleotides are TGTGCCAGCAGCTTAAATTTAGCGGGGAACACTGAAGCTTTCTTT.